This record looks at one T cell receptor (beta chain) sequence and its context. The antigen is undetermined. Blood draws occurred at baseline, cycle 4 day 1, and cycle 7 day 1. The data stem from a study of OX40 agonist ivuxolimab in advanced cancers. The wider study: The study gave patients intravenous ivuxolimab at 0.01 to 10 mg/kg every 2 weeks. Findings of the study overall: Clonal expansion was seen in CD4+ and CD8+ blood T cells by week 6 at 0.1 to 3.0 mg/kg.

Assay used: immunoSEQ multiplex PCR; TCRdb lists only in-frame clones, some missing. The data hold more than 50,000 clones, with approximately 86% observed a single time. The source material was CD4+ or CD8+ T cells sorted from blood, sampled in a trial of the OX40 agonist ivuxolimab. The clonotype was recovered from an adult with an advanced solid tumor such as melanoma, head and neck, liver or kidney cancer.

CDR3 sequence reads: CASSPPGLAGARVEQYF. The CDR3 DNA is TGTGCCAGCAGCCCGCCCGGACTAGCGGGAGCTCGGGTCGAGCAGTACTTC. The J gene is TRBJ2-7, the V gene TRBV7-2, with TRBD2 matching over 13 bases. This CDR3 region has 17 residues. Losses at the gene ends were 5 bases for V and 6 bases for J; bases not matched to a gene: 13. Germline V gene data show CDR1 as SGHTA and CDR2 as FQGNSA.